Shown below are 17 T cell receptor beta chains from a single sample sequenced in a study of blood T cells in healthy people across ages. Primed by a sample-barcoded 5' primer and a J-beta primer mix, a second PCR proceeded for about 6 to 12 cycles. TCRdb ran MiXCR on the 5' RACE reads and lists one entry per CDR3 protein. The sample consists of hundreds of thousands of distinct CDR3 sequences, roughly 48% of them appearing once. Sequencing input: blood. Receptors were obtained from a man aged 30 to 45 in good health.

The chain is built from TRBV5-1 and TRBJ2-1, with 8 bases fitting TRBD2. The CDR3 runs 15 residues. Germline lookup yields CDR1 SGHRS and CDR2 YFSETQ. The junction had 9 bases not matched to a gene; V was cut back by 4 bases and J by 6 bases. The DNA for the CDR3 is TGCGCCAGCAGCCTCTCGGGGGGGCAGGTCAATGAGCAGTTCTTC. Translated, it gives CASSLSGGQVNEQFF. The whole variable domain, filled in from reference TRBV5-1 and TRBJ2-1, reads KAGVTQTPRYLIKTRGQQVTLSCSPISGHRSVSWYQQTPGQGLQFLFEYFSETQRNKGNFPGRFSGRQFSNSRSEMNVSTLELGDSALYLCASSLSGGQVNEQFFGPGTRLTVL.

The J gene is TRBJ1-2, the V gene TRBV7-9, with a possible D match to TRBD1 (6 bases). The V gene lost 8 bases and the J gene lost 5 bases, with 9 bases spanning the gap. CDR3 length: 11 residues. Germline V gives CDR1 SEHNR, CDR2 FQNEAQ (reference sequence). The DNA of the CDR3 is TGTGCCAGCGGGACACATTATGGCTACACCTTC. It translates to CASGTHYGYTF.

J is TRBJ1-5 and V is TRBV28; TRBD1 matches at 10 bases. CDR1 and CDR2 from the germline V gene are MDHEN and SYDVKM. The J segment lost 4 bases and the V segment lost 4 bases, leaving 4 bases of the junction unmatched. The CDR3 totals 15 residues. The CDR3 DNA reads as TGTGCCAGCAGTTCGGGACAGGGGCAAAATCAGCCCCAGCATTTT. It yields the protein CASSSGQGQNQPQHF.

V and J are TRBV20-1 and TRBJ2-5; perhaps TRBD2 as D (6 bases). CDR1 is DFQATT, CDR2 SNEGSKA, per germline (reference sequence). Trimming left V 3 bases short and J 4 bases short, with 12 bases between. CDR3 length: 13 amino acids. The CDR3 here is CSASSGGTETQYF. The CDR3 coding sequence is TGCAGTGCTAGTAGCGGCGGGACAGAGACCCAGTACTTC.

In regard to this clonotype: At one end, the junction sequence differs from germline, possibly due to a read error. This sequence joins TRBV4-2 and TRBJ1-5; perhaps TRBD1 as D (5 bases). The CDR3 contains 15 residues. Germline V gives CDR1 LGHNA, CDR2 YNFKEQ. The CDR3 reads CAGSRQGGSNQPQHF. CDR3 in DNA: TGTGCCGGCAGTCGCCAGGGCGGGAGCAATCAGCCCCAGCATTTT.

The rearrangement links TRBV18 to TRBJ2-3, with no clear D. This CDR3 spans 15 amino acids. V was trimmed by 5 bases and J by 0 bases, leaving 12 bases between them. CDR1 and CDR2 (germline): KGHSH, LQKENI. For the CDR3, the DNA is TGTGCCAGCTCAACGGGCTTTGGGAGCACAGATACGCAGTATTTT. It specifies CASSTGFGSTDTQYF. Drawing the rest from reference TRBV18 and TRBJ2-3, the complete variable domain is NAGVMQNPRHLVRRRGQEARLRCSPMKGHSHVYWYRQLPEEGLKFMVYLQKENIIDESGMPKERFSAEFPKEGPSILRIQQVVRGDSAAYFCASSTGFGSTDTQYFGPGTRLTVL.

The genes are TRBV7-6 and TRBJ1-4; TRBD1 agrees at 7 bases. This CDR3 has 15 residues. The V segment lost 1 base and the J segment 8 bases; nucleotides outside the gene matches: 7. Looked up from germline, CDR1 is SGHVS and CDR2 is FNYEAQ. The CDR3 spells CASSLETGPGEKLFF. In nucleotides, the CDR3 is TGTGCCAGCAGCTTAGAGACAGGGCCAGGGGAAAAACTGTTTTTT.

The rearrangement joins TRBV7-9 to TRBJ1-6; D not resolved. Germline-derived CDR1 and CDR2 are SEHNR and FQNEAQ (reference sequence). Trimming stripped 5 bases from V and 0 bases from J, with 11 bases between. The CDR3 length is 16 residues. The CDR3 bases are TGTGCCAGCAGCCCCTTGGTGAGCTCCTATAATTCACCCCTCCACTTT. It codes for CASSPLVSSYNSPLHF.

The chain has TRBV7-2 and TRBJ1-5; 10 bases line up with TRBD1. The CDR3 is 14 amino acids. The germline V gene has CDR1 SGHTA and CDR2 FQGNSA. Germline trimming cut 5 bases from V and 5 bases from J; bases unmatched to any gene: 3. CDR3 coding DNA: TGTGCCAGCAGCCAGGACAGGGGGTATCAGCCCCAGCATTTT. Translation gives CASSQDRGYQPQHF. Full variable domain (missing parts from reference TRBV7-2 and TRBJ1-5): GAGVSQSPSNKVTEKGKDVELRCDPISGHTALYWYRQSLGQGLEFLIYFQGNSAPDKSGLPSDRFSAERTGGSVSTLTIQRTQQEDSAVYLCASSQDRGYQPQHFGDGTRLSIL.

Points on this clonotype: A much larger clone differs by one base, so this may be a read error. The chain is built from TRBV4-1 and TRBJ2-3, with a possible D match to TRBD2 (5 bases). Germline-derived CDR1 and CDR2 are MGHRA and YSYEKL. This CDR3 has 16 amino acids. The chain's CDR3 is CACSQPPEGITDTQYF. The CDR3, as DNA: TGCGCCTGCAGCCAACCCCCTGAGGGAATTACAGATACGCAGTATTTT.

This chain connects TRBV3-1 to TRBJ1-2; tentative D call: TRBD1 (5 bases). From germline, CDR1 is LGHDT and CDR2 YNNKEL (reference sequence). The CDR3 sequence is 13 residues long. V lost 2 bases, J lost 7 bases, and 11 bases lay in between. CDR3 in amino acids: CASSQLTVGGYTF. In DNA form, the CDR3 reads TGTGCCAGCAGCCAATTGACAGTCGGTGGCTACACCTTC.

V is TRBV5-1 and J is TRBJ1-2, with 8 bases that match TRBD1. From germline, CDR1 is SGHRS and CDR2 YFSETQ. This CDR3 is built from 15 residues. V shed 0 bases and J 6 bases; nucleotides not matched to a gene: 7. As DNA, the CDR3 is TGCGCCAGCAGCTTGGACCCAGGGGGCATGGATGGCTACACCTTC. This encodes CASSLDPGGMDGYTF. The whole variable domain, filled in from reference TRBV5-1 and TRBJ1-2, reads KAGVTQTPRYLIKTRGQQVTLSCSPISGHRSVSWYQQTPGQGLQFLFEYFSETQRNKGNFPGRFSGRQFSNSRSEMNVSTLELGDSALYLCASSLDPGGMDGYTFGSGTRLTVV.

The chain couples TRBV10-3 to TRBJ2-3; a weak D match, TRBD1 (5 bases). The V end was cut by 8 bases, the J end by 0 bases, with 12 bases between. The CDR3 runs to 14 residues. Germline CDR1 is ENHRY and CDR2 is SYGVKD. The CDR3 nucleotides are TGTGCCATCGGGGCGGAAACTAGCACAGATACGCAGTATTTT. Its protein product is CAIGAETSTDTQYF.

Note on this clonotype: An end of the junction differs from the germline gene, which may be a read error. The chain uses TRBV11-2 and TRBJ2-1; tentatively, D is TRBD1 (6 bases). The CDR3 is 14 amino acids. The germline V gene has CDR1 SGHAT and CDR2 FQNNGV. CDR3 DNA: TGTGTCAGCAGCCCCTTACAGGGTCAGAATGAGCAGTTCTTC. It encodes CVSSPLQGQNEQFF.

The chain recombines TRBV12-3 or TRBV12-4 with TRBJ2-1, with 11 bases fitting TRBD2. The V and J ends lost 4 bases and 8 bases, in that order; junction bases with no gene match: 7. This CDR3 is 15 amino acids long. CDR3 amino acids: CASSWVAGGRDEQFF. The CDR3, as DNA: TGTGCCAGCAGTTGGGTAGCGGGGGGGCGGGATGAGCAGTTCTTC.

This clonotype was seen more than once but under ten times. V gene TRBV20-1 combines with J gene TRBJ2-3, with D tentatively TRBD2 (6 bases). Per the germline V gene, CDR1 is DFQATT and CDR2 is SNEGSKA (reference sequence). The CDR3 runs to 15 residues. The V and J ends lost 2 bases and 3 bases respectively, with 15 bases between them. This chain's CDR3 is CSARPGLQETDTQYF. The CDR3 region has the DNA TGCAGTGCTAGACCGGGACTCCAGGAGACAGATACGCAGTATTTT.

This clonotype was counted many times. The V and J genes are TRBV29-1 and TRBJ2-7; the D is unclear. The V end was cut by 6 bases, the J end by 1 base, with 7 bases between. The CDR3 loop spans 11 amino acids. Germline CDR1 SQVTM, CDR2 ANQGSEA. This chain's CDR3 is CSVGQSYEQYF. DNA of the CDR3: TGCAGCGTCGGGCAATCCTACGAGCAGTACTTC.